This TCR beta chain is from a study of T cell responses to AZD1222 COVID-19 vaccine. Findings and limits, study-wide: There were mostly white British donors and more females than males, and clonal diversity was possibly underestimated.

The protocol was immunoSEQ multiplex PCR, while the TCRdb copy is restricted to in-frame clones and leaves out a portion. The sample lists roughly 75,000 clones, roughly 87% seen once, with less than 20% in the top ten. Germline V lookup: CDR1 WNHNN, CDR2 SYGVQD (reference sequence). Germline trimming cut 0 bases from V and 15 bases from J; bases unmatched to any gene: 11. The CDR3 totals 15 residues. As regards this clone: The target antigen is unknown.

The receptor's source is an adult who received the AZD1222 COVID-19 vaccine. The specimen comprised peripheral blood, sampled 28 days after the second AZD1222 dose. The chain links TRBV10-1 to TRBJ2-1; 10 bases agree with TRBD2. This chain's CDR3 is CASSESTAGGFRRFF. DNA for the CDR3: TGCGCCAGCAGTGAGTCGACAGCGGGGGGGTTCCGACGGTTCTTC.